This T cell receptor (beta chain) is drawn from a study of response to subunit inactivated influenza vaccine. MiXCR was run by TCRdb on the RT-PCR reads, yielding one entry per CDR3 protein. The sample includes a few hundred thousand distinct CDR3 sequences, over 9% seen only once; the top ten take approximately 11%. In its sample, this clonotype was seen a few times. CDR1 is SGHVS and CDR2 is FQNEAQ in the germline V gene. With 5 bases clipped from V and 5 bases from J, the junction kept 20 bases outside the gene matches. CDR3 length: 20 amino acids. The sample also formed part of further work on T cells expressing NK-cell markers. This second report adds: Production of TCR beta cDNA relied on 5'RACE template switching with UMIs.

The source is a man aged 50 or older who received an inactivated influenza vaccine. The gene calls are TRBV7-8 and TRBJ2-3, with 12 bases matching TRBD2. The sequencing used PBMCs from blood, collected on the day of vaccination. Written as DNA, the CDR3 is TGTGCCAGCAGCCCGCGCCTGGCTAGCGGGAGGGTTGATGCACAAGATACGCAGTATTTT. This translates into CASSPRLASGRVDAQDTQYF.